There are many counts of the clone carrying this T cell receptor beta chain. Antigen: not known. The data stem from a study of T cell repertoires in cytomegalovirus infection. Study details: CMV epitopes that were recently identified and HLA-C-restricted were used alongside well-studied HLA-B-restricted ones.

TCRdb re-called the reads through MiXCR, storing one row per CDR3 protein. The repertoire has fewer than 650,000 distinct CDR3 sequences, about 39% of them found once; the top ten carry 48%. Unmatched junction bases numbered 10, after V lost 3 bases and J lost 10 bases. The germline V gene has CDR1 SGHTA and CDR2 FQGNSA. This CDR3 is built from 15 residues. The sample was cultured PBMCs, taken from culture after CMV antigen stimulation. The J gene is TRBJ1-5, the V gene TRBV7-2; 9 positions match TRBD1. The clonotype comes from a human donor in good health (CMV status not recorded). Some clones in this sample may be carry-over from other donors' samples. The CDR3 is CASSLTGGRLGPQHF. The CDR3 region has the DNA TGTGCCAGCAGCTTGACAGGGGGTCGTTTGGGCCCCCAGCATTTT. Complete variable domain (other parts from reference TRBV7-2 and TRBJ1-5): GAGVSQSPSNKVTEKGKDVELRCDPISGHTALYWYRQSLGQGLEFLIYFQGNSAPDKSGLPSDRFSAERTGGSVSTLTIQRTQQEDSAVYLCASSLTGGRLGPQHFGDGTRLSIL.